Given below is one T cell receptor beta chain in context. The data were obtained in a study of siplizumab effects on memory and regulatory T cells. The ends were cut back, 5 bases at V and 4 bases at J, with 11 bases in the middle. Germline V CDR1 and CDR2: SGHTA, FQGNSA. The CDR3 is 13 amino acids. TCRdb's copy holds only in-frame clones and misses some; the assay was immunoSEQ multiplex PCR. Of over 80,000 clones listed, around 90% are singletons. The chain has TRBV7-2 and TRBJ2-5, with D uncertain. The receptor was derived from a human donor in good health. Sequencing was performed on Tregs sorted from blood. In nucleotides, the CDR3 is TGTGCCAGCAGCCTAAGTGGTTTAGAGACCCAGTACTTC. Its protein product is CASSLSGLETQYF.